This T cell receptor beta chain was sequenced for a study of blood T cell repertoires in COVID-19 (TCRdb year 2020). About the study as a whole: The collaborator samples originated in the United States, Italy and Spain and spanned the acute and convalescent phases of COVID-19. The dataset comprised deeply sampled blood TCRbeta repertoires from subjects exposed to, actively infected with, or recovered from COVID-19. Nearly every sample came with metadata listing a de-identified subject ID, COVID-19 status, age in years and sex. Where available, HLA class I and class II types were obtained from metadata supplied by the sample provider rather than from assay-based typing. The repertoires were made available in a free public database intended to serve as a resource for research on the immune response to SARS-CoV-2. The samples were drawn from the first 160 participants of the ongoing ImmuneRACE study and from roughly 1,300 subjects provided by 6 global collaborators. The prospective study material was composed of cDNA or gDNA derived from T cells, B-cell-depleted T cells, or PBMCs.

On this clone: What antigen it recognizes has not been identified. No base quality values were provided; no much bigger clone lies one nucleotide off.

TCRbeta CDR3 regions were amplified from genomic DNA using the immunoSEQ Assay, a bias-controlled multiplex PCR. The study's processing was this. The number of nucleated cells in each sample was estimated by amplification of reference gene primers within the assay. To quantify the absolute abundance of each unique TCRbeta CDR3 rearrangement, sequence reads were collapsed and filtered. Productive Simpson clonality was computed per sample as the square root of Simpson's diversity index over productive rearrangements. In its TCRdb copy, this immuneACCESS table keeps in-frame sequences only and misses some clones. Where compared with another copy, unresolved V genes explain less than half of these, and the others have no known cause. V, J and clone size are taken as reported in that table, and D and trimming were inferred from the DNA itself. This sample has roughly 230,000 clones in its table, and about 85% of those were observed once. The ten largest clones capture 6.6% of the sample.

Summary of the overall study and its limitations: Clinical and demographic metadata were provided uncurated, with the amount varying by source and participant.

Participants in the prospective study were enrolled through a virtual design, were aged roughly 18 to 100 years, and lived in about 25 United States geographic areas. In the prospective study, cohorts were assigned on the basis of participant-reported clinical history obtained from a screening survey and a study questionnaire. Exposed participants were defined as having been in contact with someone with a PCR-confirmed or clinician-diagnosed COVID-19 case within 2 weeks of study entry. Mobile phlebotomists in the prospective study collected whole blood, serum and a nasopharyngeal or oropharyngeal swab from every participant. Over a roughly 2-month period, participants in the prospective study had the option of providing additional blood draws and questionnaires. Blood samples from the prospective study were shipped frozen or at room temperature prior to DNA extraction. This receptor was taken from a woman between 45 and 65 years old who had been exposed to COVID-19. The specimen was PBMCs or T cells enriched from blood (not recorded which).

The base sequence is TGTGCCATCAGTGCGCCACAGGGCGTCGAGCAGTACTTC. The translation is CAISAPQGVEQYF. Recombination connected TRBV10-3 to TRBJ2-7; matching of 6 bases hints at TRBD1 as the D gene. There are 13 amino acids in the CDR3, from cysteine to phenylalanine inclusive. Here the CDR3 DNA is all that survives: 39 bases in frame from base 1. The germline V gene gives CDR1 as ENHRY and CDR2 as SYGVKD. Relative to germline, V is 4 bases shorter and J is 6 bases shorter, with 13 bases between their ends.